This T cell receptor (beta chain) was identified in a study of blood T cell repertoires in COVID-19. The overall study: Both acute and convalescent COVID-19 samples were obtained from the United States, Italy and Spain. PBMCs, B-cell-depleted T cells, or T cells provided the cDNA or gDNA that made up the material.

Germline trimming cut 4 bases from V and 6 bases from J; bases unmatched to any gene: 9. The CDR3 has 16 residues. CDR1 is KGHDR, CDR2 SFDVKD, per germline. In the authors' methods: Researchers report that nucleated cell counts were estimated from reference gene primer amplification. The data were produced by immunoSEQ multiplex PCR, yet TCRdb's version contains in-frame clones alone and is incomplete. That table furnishes V, J and clone size, whereas the DNA furnished D and trimming. The sample includes tens of thousands of clones, 70% to 90% seen only once; the top ten take around 3.5%. The chain carries TRBV24-1 and TRBJ1-4; 8 positions match TRBD1. Material: peripheral blood. This clonotype was sampled from a man aged 50 to 59 with active COVID-19. In nucleotides, the CDR3 is TGTGCCACCAGTGAAGACGGACAGGGATGGGATGAAAAACTGTTTTTT. Protein: CATSEDGQGWDEKLFF.